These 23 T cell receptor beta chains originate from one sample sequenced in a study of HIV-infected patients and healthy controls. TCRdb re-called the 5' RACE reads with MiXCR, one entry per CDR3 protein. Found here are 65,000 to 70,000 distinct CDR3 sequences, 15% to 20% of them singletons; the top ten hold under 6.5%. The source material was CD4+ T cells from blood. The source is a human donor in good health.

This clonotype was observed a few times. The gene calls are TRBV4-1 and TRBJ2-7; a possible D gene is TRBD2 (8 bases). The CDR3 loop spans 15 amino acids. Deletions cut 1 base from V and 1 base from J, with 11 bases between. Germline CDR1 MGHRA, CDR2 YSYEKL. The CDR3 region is CASSQVAGQSYEQYF. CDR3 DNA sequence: TGCGCCAGCAGCCAAGTAGCGGGACAGTCCTACGAGCAGTACTTC.

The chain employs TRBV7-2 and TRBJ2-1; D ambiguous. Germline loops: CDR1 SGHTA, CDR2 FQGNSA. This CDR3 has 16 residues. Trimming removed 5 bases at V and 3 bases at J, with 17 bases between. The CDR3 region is CASSPLYSGDYNEQFF. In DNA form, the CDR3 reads TGTGCCAGCAGCCCGCTCTATTCCGGAGACTACAATGAGCAGTTCTTC.

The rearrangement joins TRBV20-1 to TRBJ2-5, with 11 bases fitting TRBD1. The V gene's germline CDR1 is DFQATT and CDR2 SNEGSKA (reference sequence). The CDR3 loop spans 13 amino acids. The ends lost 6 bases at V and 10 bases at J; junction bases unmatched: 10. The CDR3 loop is CSALIRTGGGQYF. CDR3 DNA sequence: TGCAGTGCCCTCATTAGGACAGGGGGCGGCCAGTACTTC.

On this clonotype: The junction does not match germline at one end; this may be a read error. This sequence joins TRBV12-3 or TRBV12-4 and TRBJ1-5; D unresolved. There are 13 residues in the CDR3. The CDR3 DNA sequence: TGTGCCAGCAGTTTACAGACCGATCAGTCCCAGCATTTT. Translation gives CASSLQTDQSQHF.

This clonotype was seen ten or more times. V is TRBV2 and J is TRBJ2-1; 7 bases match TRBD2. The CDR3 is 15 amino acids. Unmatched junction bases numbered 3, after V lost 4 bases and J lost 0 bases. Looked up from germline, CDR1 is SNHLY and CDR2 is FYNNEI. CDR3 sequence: CASSVRGSSYNEQFF. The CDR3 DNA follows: TGTGCCAGCAGTGTGCGGGGGAGCTCCTACAATGAGCAGTTCTTC.

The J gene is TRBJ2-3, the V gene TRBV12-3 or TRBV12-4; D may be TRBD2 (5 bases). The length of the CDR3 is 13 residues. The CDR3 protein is CATSQSPGVKQYF. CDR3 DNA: TGTGCAACCTCACAGAGTCCCGGGGTTAAGCAGTATTTT.

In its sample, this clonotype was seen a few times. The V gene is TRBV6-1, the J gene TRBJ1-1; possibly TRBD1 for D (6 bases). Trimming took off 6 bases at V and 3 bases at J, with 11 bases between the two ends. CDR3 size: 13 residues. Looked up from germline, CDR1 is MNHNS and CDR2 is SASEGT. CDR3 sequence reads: CASSLEGDTEAFF. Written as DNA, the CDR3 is TGTGCCAGCAGCCTAGAGGGGGACACTGAAGCTTTCTTT.

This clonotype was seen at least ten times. The CDR3 DNA reads as TGTGCCAGCAGCTTAGCAGGGAGCACAGATACGCAGTATTTT. Protein: CASSLAGSTDTQYF. J is TRBJ2-3 and V is TRBV7-9, with D unresolved. The V gene's germline CDR1 is SEHNR and CDR2 FQNEAQ (reference sequence). The V gene lost 0 bases and the J gene lost 0 bases, with 4 bases spanning the gap. The CDR3 totals 14 residues.

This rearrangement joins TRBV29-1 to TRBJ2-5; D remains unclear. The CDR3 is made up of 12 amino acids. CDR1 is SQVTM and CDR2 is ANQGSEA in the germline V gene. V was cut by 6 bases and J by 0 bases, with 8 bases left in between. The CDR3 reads CSVGLHQETQYF. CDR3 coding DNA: TGCAGCGTAGGCCTGCACCAAGAGACCCAGTACTTC.

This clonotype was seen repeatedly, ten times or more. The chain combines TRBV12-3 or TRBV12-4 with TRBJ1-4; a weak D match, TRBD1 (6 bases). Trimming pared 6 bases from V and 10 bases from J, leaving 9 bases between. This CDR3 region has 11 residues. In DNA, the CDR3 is TGTGCCAGCAGCCTACAGGGAAAACTGTTTTTT. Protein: CASSLQGKLFF.

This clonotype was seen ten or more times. The chain's CDR3 is CASSYGGQGKNEQFF. CDR3 sequence (DNA): TGTGCCAGCAGCTACGGAGGACAGGGTAAAAATGAGCAGTTCTTC. The chain combines TRBV7-3 with TRBJ2-1, with 8 bases that match TRBD1. This CDR3 region has 15 residues. Per germline, CDR1 SGHTA and CDR2 FQGTGA. V gave up 4 bases and J gave up 7 bases; unmatched junction bases: 9.

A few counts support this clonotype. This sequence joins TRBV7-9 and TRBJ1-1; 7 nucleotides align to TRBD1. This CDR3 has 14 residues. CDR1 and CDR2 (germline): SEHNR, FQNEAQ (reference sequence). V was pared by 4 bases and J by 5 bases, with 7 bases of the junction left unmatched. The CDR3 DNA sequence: TGTGCCAGCAGCTCCTGGACAGGATGGACTGAAGCTTTCTTT. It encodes CASSSWTGWTEAFF.

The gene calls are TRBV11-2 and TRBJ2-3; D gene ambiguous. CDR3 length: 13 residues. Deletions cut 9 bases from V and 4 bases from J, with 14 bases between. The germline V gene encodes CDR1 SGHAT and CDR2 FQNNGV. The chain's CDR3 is CASWSWSSDTQYF. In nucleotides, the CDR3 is TGTGCCAGTTGGAGTTGGAGCTCAGATACGCAGTATTTT.

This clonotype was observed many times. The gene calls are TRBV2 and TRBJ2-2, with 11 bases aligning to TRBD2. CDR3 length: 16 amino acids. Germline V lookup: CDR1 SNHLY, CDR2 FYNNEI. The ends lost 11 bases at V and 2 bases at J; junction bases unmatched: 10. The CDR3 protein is CAYPASGRSNTGELFF. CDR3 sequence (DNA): TGTGCCTACCCCGCTAGCGGGAGGTCTAACACCGGGGAGCTGTTTTTT.

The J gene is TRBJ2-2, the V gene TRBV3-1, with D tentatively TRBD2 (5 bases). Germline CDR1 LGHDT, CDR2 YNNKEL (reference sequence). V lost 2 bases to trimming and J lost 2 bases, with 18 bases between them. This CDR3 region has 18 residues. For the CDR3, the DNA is TGTGCCAGCAGCCAAAAGGGTCTGCGGGCGTTAAACACCGGGGAGCTGTTTTTT. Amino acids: CASSQKGLRALNTGELFF. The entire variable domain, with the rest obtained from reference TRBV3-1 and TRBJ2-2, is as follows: DTAVSQTPKYLVTQMGNDKSIKCEQNLGHDTMYWYKQDSKKFLKIMFSYNNKELIINETVPNRFSPKSPDKAHLNLHINSLELGDSAVYFCASSQKGLRALNTGELFFGEGSRLTVL.

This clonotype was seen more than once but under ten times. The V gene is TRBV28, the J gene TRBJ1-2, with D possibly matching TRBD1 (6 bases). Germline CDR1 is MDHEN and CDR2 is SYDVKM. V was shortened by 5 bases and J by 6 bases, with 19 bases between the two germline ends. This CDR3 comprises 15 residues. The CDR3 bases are TGTGCCAGCAGTCGCGGCGGCAGGGGCAAGGATGGCTACACCTTC. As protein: CASSRGGRGKDGYTF.

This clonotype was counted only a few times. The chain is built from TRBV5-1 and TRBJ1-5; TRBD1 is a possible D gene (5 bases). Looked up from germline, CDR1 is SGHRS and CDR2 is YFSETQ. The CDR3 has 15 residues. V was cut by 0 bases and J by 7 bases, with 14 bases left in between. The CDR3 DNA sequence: TGCGCCAGCAGCTTGGTTGGGGGGAAAGGGCAGCCCCAGCATTTT. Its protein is CASSLVGGKGQPQHF.

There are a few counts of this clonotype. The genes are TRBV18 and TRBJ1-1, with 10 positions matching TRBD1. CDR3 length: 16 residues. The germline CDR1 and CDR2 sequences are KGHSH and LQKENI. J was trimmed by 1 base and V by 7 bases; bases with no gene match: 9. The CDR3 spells CASFGGQGFRNTEAFF. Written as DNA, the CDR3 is TGTGCCAGCTTTGGGGGACAGGGGTTTCGGAACACTGAAGCTTTCTTT.

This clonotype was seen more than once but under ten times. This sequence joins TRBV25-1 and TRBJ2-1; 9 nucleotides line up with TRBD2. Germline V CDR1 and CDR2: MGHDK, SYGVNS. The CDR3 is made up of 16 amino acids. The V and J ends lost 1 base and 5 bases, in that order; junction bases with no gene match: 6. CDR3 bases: TGTGCCAGCAGTGAATTTGCTTCTAGCGGGAACAATGAGCAGTTCTTC. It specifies CASSEFASSGNNEQFF.

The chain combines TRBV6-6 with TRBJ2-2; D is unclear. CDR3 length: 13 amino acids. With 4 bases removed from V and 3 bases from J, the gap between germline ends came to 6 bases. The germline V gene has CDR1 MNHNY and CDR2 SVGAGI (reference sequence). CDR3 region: CASSSSYTGELFF. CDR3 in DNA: TGTGCCAGCAGTTCGAGCTACACCGGGGAGCTGTTTTTT.

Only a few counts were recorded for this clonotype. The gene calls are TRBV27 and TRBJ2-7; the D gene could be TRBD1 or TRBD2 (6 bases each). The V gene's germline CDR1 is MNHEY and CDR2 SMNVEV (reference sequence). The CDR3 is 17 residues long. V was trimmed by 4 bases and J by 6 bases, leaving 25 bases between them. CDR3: CASSSTGLDPLGAEQYF. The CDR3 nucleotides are TGTGCCAGCAGTTCTACGGGACTGGACCCCCTGGGGGCCGAGCAGTACTTC.

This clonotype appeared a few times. The CDR3 DNA reads TGTGCCAGCAGCTTGGCGTCTTATGGCGGGCAGTTCTTC. It translates to CASSLASYGGQFF. The chain joins TRBV5-5 to TRBJ2-1, with D hard to call. CDR3 length: 13 amino acids. CDR1 is SGHKS and CDR2 is YYEKEE in the germline V gene (reference sequence). V lost 0 bases and J 12 bases, leaving 13 bases between the germline ends. Using reference TRBV5-5 and TRBJ2-1 for the parts outside the CDR3, the full variable domain is DAGVTQSPTHLIKTRGQQVTLRCSPISGHKSVSWYQQVLGQGPQFIFQYYEKEERGRGNFPDRFSARQFPNYSSELNVNALLLGDSALYLCASSLASYGGQFFGPGTRLTVL.

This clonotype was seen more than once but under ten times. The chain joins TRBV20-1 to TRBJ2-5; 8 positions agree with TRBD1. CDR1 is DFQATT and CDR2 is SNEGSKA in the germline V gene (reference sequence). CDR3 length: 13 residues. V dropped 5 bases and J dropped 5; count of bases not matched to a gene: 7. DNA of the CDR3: TGCAGTGCTTCTACAGGGGGTGGGGAGACCCAGTACTTC. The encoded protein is CSASTGGGETQYF.